The rows below give T cell receptor beta chains drawn from one sample of a study of beta chain features in type 1 diabetes. TCRdb keeps only in-frame clones here, not all; method: immunoSEQ multiplex PCR. The sample records around 340,000 clones, roughly a fifth being singletons. The material sequenced was naive CD4+ T cells from blood. These receptors originate from a woman aged 18 to 35 in good health. CDR3s include the opening cysteine and the closing phenylalanine or tryptophan. D genes are given only for firm matches. The size of a clone is reported for some rows only, either as once, few or many, or as a class for expanded clones.

CDR3 DNA | CDR3 protein | V gene | clone size | J gene | D gene
TGTGCCAGCAGCTTAGGGTCCACGAGCGGGAGGGTGTACTTC | CASSLGSTSGRVYF | TRBV7-2 | NA | TRBJ2-7 | TRBD2
TGTGCCAGCAGCGTAGCTCCAGGGATAGGGGAGACCCAGTACTTC | CASSVAPGIGETQYF | TRBV9 | NA | TRBJ2-5 | NA
TGTGCCAGCAGCTTCGTACGGGGGGCTGCGACCTACAATGAGCAGTTCTTC | CASSFVRGAATYNEQFF | TRBV11-2 | few | TRBJ2-1 | NA
TGTGCCAGCAGTTCAAGCGGGGGGGCCGAGGAGACCCAGTACTTC | CASSSSGGAEETQYF | TRBV11-1 | NA | TRBJ2-5 | TRBD2
TGTGCCTGGAGTGTTGTTCCGAGCTCCTACAATGAGCAGTTCTTC | CAWSVVPSSYNEQFF | TRBV30 | NA | TRBJ2-1 | NA
TGCGCCAGCAGCTCCACAGGGGGCATCACCGGGGAGCTGTTTTTT | CASSSTGGITGELFF | TRBV5-1 | few | TRBJ2-2 | TRBD1
TGTGCCTGGTCTGGAGGGAACCAAGAGACCCAGTACTTC | CAWSGGNQETQYF | TRBV30 | few | TRBJ2-5 | NA
TGTGCCAGCAGGGAGACAGGGGGCTCCTACAATGAGCAGTTCTTC | CASRETGGSYNEQFF | TRBV7-2 | few | TRBJ2-1 | TRBD1
TGCGCCAGCAGTAGTAGCGGCAGCTCCTACAATGAGCAGTTCTTC | CASSSSGSSYNEQFF | TRBV5-1 | NA | TRBJ2-1 | NA
TGTGCCAGCTCGCCCGGGACTAAGGAGTGGAGGGACGAGCAGTTCTTC | CASSPGTKEWRDEQFF | TRBV18 | NA | TRBJ2-1 | TRBD2
TGTGCCAGCAGCGTAATGTCCTATTCGGATACGCAGTATTTT | CASSVMSYSDTQYF | TRBV9 | NA | TRBJ2-3 | NA
TGCGCCAGCAGCTTGGGACAGAGCAACTATGGCTACACCTTC | CASSLGQSNYGYTF | TRBV5-1 | few | TRBJ1-2 | NA
TGCGCCAGCAGCTTGTCGGCGGGAGGGCCTGGGGAGACCCAGTACTTC | CASSLSAGGPGETQYF | TRBV5-1 | NA | TRBJ2-5 | TRBD2
TGTGCCAGCAGCGTAGGAATAGCGGGGACAGATACGCAGTATTTT | CASSVGIAGTDTQYF | TRBV9 | few | TRBJ2-3 | TRBD2
TGCGCCAGCAGCTCCCATGACAGGGGTGGCTACACCTTC | CASSSHDRGGYTF | TRBV5-1 | NA | TRBJ1-2 | TRBD1
TGTGCCAGTAGTATAGCGGGGTCGAGCTCCTACGAGCAGTACTTC | CASSIAGSSSYEQYF | TRBV19 | few | TRBJ2-7 | NA
TGCAGTGCTCTAAAGATAGAGACCCAGTACTTC | CSALKIETQYF | TRBV20-1 | NA | TRBJ2-5 | NA
TGTGCCAGCAGTCCGAGCTCTTCAGGCGTTAGCAATCAGCCCCAGCATTTT | CASSPSSSGVSNQPQHF | TRBV27 | NA | TRBJ1-5 | NA
TGTGCCAGCAGCCAAGATATATCCGGGGGAAGAGTGAACACCGGGGAGCTGTTTTTT | CASSQDISGGRVNTGELFF | TRBV4-2 | NA | TRBJ2-2 | NA
TGTGCCTGGGCAACCCAACTAGCCAAATTTGAGCAGTTCTTC | CAWATQLAKFEQFF | TRBV30 | few | TRBJ2-1 | NA
TGTGCCAGCAGCGCGATCACTAGCGGGGGGGACAATGAGCAGTTCTTC | CASSAITSGGDNEQFF | TRBV9 | NA | TRBJ2-1 | TRBD2
TGTGCCAGCAGCTCCAAACCGGGACAGGGCTTCGGTGAGCAGTTCTTC | CASSSKPGQGFGEQFF | TRBV5-5 | NA | TRBJ2-1 | TRBD1
TGTGCCTGGAATCTGATGGGAGCTCCCTACGAGCAGTACTTC | CAWNLMGAPYEQYF | TRBV30 | few | TRBJ2-7 | NA
TGTGCCTGGAGTGTTCACAGCGACAGCTACGAGCAGTACTTC | CAWSVHSDSYEQYF | TRBV30 | NA | TRBJ2-7 | NA
TGTGCCAGCAGCCCCTCCGGGACAGACAATTCACCCCTCCACTTT | CASSPSGTDNSPLHF | TRBV7-3 | few | TRBJ1-6 | TRBD1
TGTGCCAGCAGCTTTGACAGGGGAACCTACAATGAGCAGTTCTTC | CASSFDRGTYNEQFF | TRBV11-2 | NA | TRBJ2-1 | TRBD1
TGCGCCAGCAGCCATGCGGGATTGAACACTGAAGCTTTCTTT | CASSHAGLNTEAFF | TRBV4-3 | NA | TRBJ1-1 | NA